This T cell receptor beta chain was recovered during a study of cytomegalovirus exposure and HLA in healthy donors. The trim removed 2 bases at V and 4 bases at J, leaving 4 bases unmatched. This CDR3 is built from 15 residues. From germline, CDR1 is LGHNA and CDR2 YSLEER. Use of 60 Vbeta and 13 Jbeta primers characterized the PCR. Only in-frame clones appear in the TCRdb table, and some are missing; sequencing was by immunoSEQ multiplex PCR. The sample has more than 95,000 clones, roughly 79% seen once. The gene calls are TRBV4-3 and TRBJ2-1; 8 positions agree with TRBD2. This TCR derives from a man in his fifties in good health and CMV-seropositive. Input material: PBMCs. CDR3 coding DNA: TGCGCCAGCAGCCAAATGACTAGCGAATACAATGAGCAGTTCTTC. Encoded protein: CASSQMTSEYNEQFF.